This T cell receptor (beta chain) was identified during a study of T cells expressing NK-cell markers. Study background: Sequencing of TCR beta repertoires drew on sorted CD3+CD56+NKG2C+, CD3+CD56+NKG2C- and CD3+CD56-NKG2C+ T cells. Study-wide findings and caveats: Dominant NKG2C+ clonotypes accounted for roughly 1.0-7.0% of CD8+ T cells in 5 to 7 donors.

About this clonotype: Its antigen is not known.

The TCR beta cDNA came from 5'RACE template switching with UMIs. TCRdb re-called the 5' RACE reads; every CDR3 protein appears as one record, without DNA. Its table lists roughly 180,000 distinct CDR3 sequences. Germline CDR1 reads SQVTM; CDR2 reads ANQGSEA. The length of the CDR3 is 11 residues. Sequencing was done on a sample of blood T cells: a sorted CD56 or NKG2C T cell subset, CD4+ or CD8+ T cells, or bulk PBMC T cells (not recorded which). The rearrangement links TRBV29-1 to TRBJ1-2. This TCR was recovered from a woman between 18 and 70 years old in good health. The CDR3 loop reads CSVSGDYGYTF.